The 27 T cell receptor beta chains in this list originate from one sample, sequenced in a study of technical replicates of blood from a few donors. The assay was immunoSEQ multiplex PCR, and TCRdb's table has in-frame clones only and misses some. The sample comprises some 91,000 clones, 90% to 97% of which are singletons, and 0.22% rests with the top ten. The specimen sequenced was T cells isolated from PBMCs. The receptors come from a human donor in good health.

The chain recombines TRBV19 with TRBJ1-1; unclear D gene. Trimming stripped 5 bases from V and 8 bases from J, with 15 bases between. The CDR3 has 13 residues. CDR1 and CDR2 from the germline V gene are LNHDA and SQIVND (reference sequence). CDR3 sequence: CASSASEGTEAFF. The DNA for the CDR3 is TGTGCCAGTAGTGCTTCGGAGGGCACGGAAGCTTTCTTT.

The chain carries TRBV19 and TRBJ1-2; D might be TRBD1 (6 bases). The CDR3 length is 16 residues. Germline V gene sequence: CDR1 LNHDA, CDR2 SQIVND (reference sequence). Trimming removed 4 bases from V and 4 bases from J, with 19 bases in between. CDR3 sequence: CASSRPGHPPLYGYTF. CDR3 nucleotides: TGTGCCAGTAGTAGACCGGGACACCCTCCCCTCTATGGCTACACCTTC. The full variable domain, in which reference TRBV19 and TRBJ1-2 provide the parts outside the CDR3, is DGGITQSPKYLFRKEGQNVTLSCEQNLNHDAMYWYRQDPGQGLRLIYYSQIVNDFQKGDIAEGYSVSREKKESFPLTVTSAQKNPTAFYLCASSRPGHPPLYGYTFGSGTRLTVV.

This clone was recorded once. The rearrangement links TRBV27 to TRBJ1-6; TRBD1 might be the D (5 bases). V was cut by 3 bases and J by 12 bases, with 9 bases left in between. The V gene's germline CDR1 is MNHEY and CDR2 SMNVEV (reference sequence). The CDR3 sequence is 12 residues long. The CDR3 DNA sequence: TGTGCCAGCAGTTTTCGGGGGGAACCCCTCCACTTT. Residues: CASSFRGEPLHF.

The V gene is TRBV19, the J gene TRBJ2-5; 7 bases map to TRBD1. The V gene end was trimmed by 5 bases and the J gene end by 0 bases; junction bases not matched to a gene: 9. The CDR3 totals 16 residues. Germline V gene sequence: CDR1 LNHDA, CDR2 SQIVND (reference sequence). The CDR3 DNA is TGTGCCAGTAGTGGCCGGACAGGACCATACCAAGAGACCCAGTACTTC. This codes for CASSGRTGPYQETQYF.

This clone was seen a single time. The CDR3 DNA sequence: TGTGCCAGCAGTTCGACAGGGGTCGGCTACACCTTC. This codes for CASSSTGVGYTF. The chain is built from TRBV5-6 and TRBJ1-2, with 8 bases matching TRBD1. Germline-derived CDR1 and CDR2 are SGHDT and YYEEEE. V shed 5 bases, J shed 8 bases, and the junction held 5 bases outside the gene matches. The CDR3 sequence is 12 residues long.

The rearrangement joins TRBV9 to TRBJ1-4; 7 nucleotides agree with TRBD1. CDR3 length: 14 amino acids. V was clipped by 3 bases and J by 6 bases; unmatched bases: 5. Germline V gives CDR1 SGDLS, CDR2 YYNGEE. The chain's CDR3 is CASSAGQPDEKLFF. The DNA of the CDR3 is TGTGCCAGCAGCGCGGGACAGCCAGATGAAAAACTGTTTTTT.

V is TRBV4-1 and J is TRBJ1-1; maybe TRBD1 (5 bases). Between the trimmed V and J ends, which lost 0 bases and 4 bases, there was a span of 12 bases. The CDR3 has 15 residues. Germline CDR1 and CDR2: MGHRA and YSYEKL. The CDR3 sequence: CASSQDGATPTEAFF. CDR3 in DNA: TGCGCCAGCAGCCAAGATGGGGCCACTCCCACTGAAGCTTTCTTT.

The V and J genes are TRBV7-2 and TRBJ2-3, with D perhaps TRBD1 (7 bases). The CDR3 covers 19 residues. Germline V gene sequence: CDR1 SGHTA, CDR2 FQGNSA. V was pared by 3 bases and J by 6 bases, with 28 bases between. CDR3 region: CASSFRGRQGTGRRDTQYF. In nucleotides, the CDR3 is TGTGCCAGCAGCTTTCGGGGGCGACAGGGAACGGGTAGGAGGGATACGCAGTATTTT.

In regard to this clone: At one end the junction does not follow the germline gene, possibly because of a read error. The V and J genes are TRBV30 and TRBJ2-5; TRBD2 agrees at 13 bases. In germline, CDR1 is GTSNPN, CDR2 SVGIG (reference sequence). This CDR3 comprises 15 residues. The CDR3 bases are TGTGCCTGGAGTTGGACTAGCGGGGGCCAAGCGACCCAGTACTTC. This translates into CAWSWTSGGQATQYF. Combining the CDR3 with reference TRBV30 and TRBJ2-5 gives the whole variable domain SQTIHQWPATLVQPVGSPLSLECTVEGTSNPNLYWYRQAAGRGLQLLFYSVGIGQISSEVPQNLSASRPQDRQFILSSKKLLLSDSGFYLCAWSWTSGGQATQYFGPGTRLLVL.

The V gene is TRBV15, the J gene TRBJ1-3; TRBD1 matches at 11 bases. The CDR3 loop spans 15 amino acids. Germline CDR1 LNHNV, CDR2 YYDKDF (reference sequence). V lost 6 bases, J lost 4 bases, and 5 bases stayed unmatched. The CDR3 DNA sequence: TGTGCCACCAGGCCGGACAGGGGGCTCGGAAACACCATATATTTT. The encoded protein is CATRPDRGLGNTIYF.

The gene calls are TRBV7-9 and TRBJ2-7, with 11 bases identical to TRBD1. Germline lookup yields CDR1 SEHNR and CDR2 FQNEAQ (reference sequence). The trim removed 4 bases at V and 6 bases at J, leaving 14 bases unmatched. The CDR3 spans 17 residues. CDR3 in amino acids: CASSSPKDRGHLGEQYF. The CDR3 DNA is TGTGCCAGCAGCTCGCCTAAGGACAGGGGGCATTTGGGCGAGCAGTACTTC. The full variable domain, its missing parts supplied by reference TRBV7-9 and TRBJ2-7, is DTGVSQNPRHKITKRGQNVTFRCDPISEHNRLYWYRQTLGQGPEFLTYFQNEAQLEKSRLLSDRFSAERPKGSFSTLEIQRTEQGDSAMYLCASSSPKDRGHLGEQYFGPGTRLTVT.

This chain links TRBV5-4 with TRBJ2-5; 10 nucleotides line up with TRBD2. This CDR3 has 15 amino acids. The V gene's germline CDR1 is SGHNT and CDR2 YYREEE (reference sequence). Germline trimming cut 4 bases from V and 4 bases from J; bases unmatched to any gene: 7. The CDR3 loop is CASSPSTSGSETQYF. The CDR3 coding sequence is TGTGCCAGCAGCCCGTCGACTAGCGGGTCAGAGACCCAGTACTTC.

This chain connects TRBV7-2 to TRBJ2-7; the D gene is possibly TRBD1 (5 bases). V dropped 2 bases and J dropped 5 bases, with 13 bases sitting between them. The CDR3 sequence is 14 residues long. The V gene's germline CDR1 is SGHTA and CDR2 FQGNSA. The CDR3 sequence is CASSLKDIRDEQYF. The CDR3, as DNA: TGTGCCAGCAGCTTAAAGGACATCCGGGACGAGCAGTACTTC.

The genes are TRBV18 and TRBJ2-1; a weak D match, TRBD2 (5 bases). Germline CDR1 KGHSH, CDR2 LQKENI. The CDR3 loop spans 15 amino acids. Trimming stripped 7 bases from V and 0 bases from J, with 13 bases between. The CDR3 here is CASFIGGYSYNEQFF. The CDR3 nucleotides read TGTGCCAGCTTCATCGGCGGGTACTCCTACAATGAGCAGTTCTTC. Drawing the rest from reference TRBV18 and TRBJ2-1, the complete variable domain is NAGVMQNPRHLVRRRGQEARLRCSPMKGHSHVYWYRQLPEEGLKFMVYLQKENIIDESGMPKERFSAEFPKEGPSILRIQQVVRGDSAAYFCASFIGGYSYNEQFFGPGTRLTVL.

The chain combines TRBV5-1 with TRBJ2-1, with 8 bases identical to TRBD2. Germline CDR1 SGHRS, CDR2 YFSETQ. The V and J ends lost 0 bases and 6 bases, in that order; junction bases with no gene match: 2. CDR3 size: 14 residues. CDR3: CASSLVAGLNEQFF. DNA of the CDR3: TGCGCCAGCAGCTTGGTAGCGGGGCTCAATGAGCAGTTCTTC.

This chain links TRBV7-9 with TRBJ2-3; 16 nucleotides match TRBD2. Germline V gives CDR1 SEHNR, CDR2 FQNEAQ (reference sequence). The CDR3 contains 18 residues. The J segment lost 2 bases and the V segment lost 5 bases, leaving 7 bases of the junction unmatched. The CDR3: CASSTGLAGGPDTDTQYF. The CDR3, as DNA: TGTGCCAGCAGCACGGGACTAGCGGGAGGGCCGGACACAGATACGCAGTATTTT.

The V gene is TRBV5-1, the J gene TRBJ1-1, with D maybe TRBD1 (5 bases). The length of the CDR3 is 13 residues. Germline CDR1 SGHRS, CDR2 YFSETQ. The V end was cut by 5 bases, the J end by 5 bases, with 13 bases between. CDR3 in amino acids: CASRLDSLTEAFF. CDR3 in DNA: TGCGCCAGCAGATTAGACAGTTTAACTGAAGCTTTCTTT.

The V call is TRBV18, the J call TRBJ2-3, with D possibly TRBD2 on 6 matching bases. Germline V CDR1 and CDR2: KGHSH, LQKENI. Deletions cut 6 bases from V and 14 bases from J, with 21 bases between. The CDR3 loop spans 13 amino acids. The CDR3 loop reads CASSQIRDSSPYF. DNA of the CDR3: TGTGCCAGCTCGCAAATCCGGGACTCCTCTCCGTATTTT.

The J gene is TRBJ1-2, the V gene TRBV6-1; D perhaps matches TRBD1 (5 bases). V shed 4 bases and J shed 1 base, with 13 bases lying between them. This CDR3 has 15 residues. CDR1 and CDR2 from the germline V gene are MNHNS and SASEGT. CDR3 sequence (DNA): TGTGCCAGCAGTGTATGGACAACCAATAACTATGGCTACACCTTC. It yields the protein CASSVWTTNNYGYTF.

This chain links TRBV10-2 with TRBJ2-7; 7 bases align to TRBD1. This CDR3 region has 14 residues. CDR1 is WSHSY, CDR2 SAAADI, per germline. Trimming removed 2 bases from V and 4 bases from J; junction bases left unmatched: 5. Here the CDR3 reads CASSEKGGAYEQYF. CDR3 DNA sequence: TGCGCCAGCAGTGAGAAAGGGGGCGCGTACGAGCAGTACTTC.

The chain couples TRBV18 to TRBJ1-2; 9 nucleotides match TRBD1. With V trimmed by 6 bases and J by 6 bases, 5 bases remained unmatched. Germline V CDR1 and CDR2: KGHSH, LQKENI. This CDR3 region has 13 residues. The CDR3 sequence: CASSHTGGHGYTF. As DNA, the CDR3 is TGTGCCAGCTCCCACACAGGGGGCCATGGCTACACCTTC.

This chain links TRBV2 with TRBJ1-3; maybe TRBD1 (5 bases). The CDR3 spans 15 residues. Germline assignment: CDR1 SNHLY and CDR2 FYNNEI. Trimming took 7 bases from V and 4 from J, leaving 17 bases between them. CDR3 DNA sequence: TGTGCCAGCACACTGGGGGGGGTGCCAGGAAACACCATATATTTT. Residues: CASTLGGVPGNTIYF.

The chain carries TRBV30 and TRBJ1-3; no firm D call. CDR1 GTSNPN and CDR2 SVGIG come from the germline V gene (reference sequence). V gave up 3 bases and J gave up 0 bases, with 15 bases separating them. The CDR3 spans 16 residues. In DNA, the CDR3 is TGTGCCTGGAGCAACCCACTACCTTACTCTGGAAACACCATATATTTT. This translates into CAWSNPLPYSGNTIYF.

This chain connects TRBV28 to TRBJ1-5, with D possibly TRBD1 on 5 matching bases. Germline V CDR1 and CDR2: MDHEN, SYDVKM. The V end was cut by 4 bases, the J end by 6 bases, with 19 bases between. CDR3 length: 16 residues. The CDR3 sequence: CASSSQRGSYPQPQHF. CDR3 coding DNA: TGTGCCAGCAGTTCACAGCGGGGGTCCTACCCTCAGCCCCAGCATTTT.

The chain recombines TRBV5-1 with TRBJ2-5; D is perhaps TRBD1 (6 bases). The ends were cut back, 4 bases at V and 4 bases at J, with 23 bases in the middle. Germline lookup yields CDR1 SGHRS and CDR2 YFSETQ. The CDR3 covers 17 residues. CDR3 sequence reads: CASSPPSLDRLLETQYF. The CDR3 DNA is TGCGCCAGCAGCCCCCCCTCTCTAGACAGGCTTTTAGAGACCCAGTACTTC.

This clone has a single count. V and J are TRBV27 and TRBJ2-5, with 7 positions matching TRBD1. The CDR3 is 16 residues long. CDR1 MNHEY and CDR2 SMNVEV come from the germline V gene (reference sequence). V dropped 1 base and J dropped 2; count of bases not matched to a gene: 7. Here the CDR3 reads CASSLLGTATQETQYF. The CDR3 DNA reads TGTGCCAGCAGTTTATTAGGGACAGCAACTCAAGAGACCCAGTACTTC.

This clone has just one count. V gene TRBV21-1 combines with J gene TRBJ2-2; the table's D gene call, TRBD2, was not cross checked with the DNA. TRBV21-1 is described as a pseudogene. The CDR3 extends over 15 amino acids. CDR3 protein: CASNGLPATTGELFF. CDR3 in DNA: TGTGCCAGCAACGGACTACCCGCGACCACCGGGGAGCTGTTTTTT.